This is a list of T cell receptor beta chains from one sample in a study of response to subunit inactivated influenza vaccine. A single record per CDR3 protein comes from TCRdb applying MiXCR to the RT-PCR reads. This table holds hundreds of thousands of distinct CDR3 sequences, more than 11% found once. The sequenced sample was PBMCs from blood, obtained 14 to 15 days before vaccination. These receptors originate from a man aged 50 or older who received an inactivated influenza vaccine. Both conserved end residues are part of each CDR3. A D gene is named only where the DNA matches it firmly. Clone size appears in some rows only: once, few, many, or a class for an expanded clone.

d_call,j_call,cdr3_length,clone_size,v_call,cdr3_aa,cdr3_nt
TRBD2,TRBJ2-7,15,-,TRBV5-4,CASSPWTSGGDEQYF,TGTGCCAGCAGCCCCTGGACTAGCGGGGGAGACGAGCAGTACTTC
-,TRBJ1-1,14,few,TRBV10-3,CAISGSTGNTEAFF,TGTGCCATCAGTGGATCGACAGGGAACACTGAAGCTTTCTTT
TRBD1,TRBJ2-6,16,few,TRBV20-1,CSVLSLDRAGANVLTF,TGCAGCGTCTTAAGCCTCGACAGGGCTGGGGCCAACGTCCTGACTTTC
TRBD2,TRBJ2-3,18,few,TRBV2,CASTGATSGPSSTDTQYF,TGTGCCAGCACGGGGGCGACTAGCGGACCCTCTAGCACAGATACGCAGTATTTT
-,TRBJ2-3,13,-,TRBV12-3/TRBV12-4,CASIRAGADTQYF,TGTGCCAGCATCAGAGCCGGGGCAGATACGCAGTATTTT
-,TRBJ1-4,15,-,TRBV20-1,CSARDFRGWNEKLFF,TGCAGTGCTAGAGATTTCCGGGGGTGGAATGAAAAACTGTTTTTT
-,TRBJ2-7,14,many,TRBV6-2/TRBV6-3,CASSGWGRRYEQYF,TGTGCCAGCAGTGGTTGGGGGAGACGGTACGAGCAGTACTTC
TRBD2,TRBJ2-7,13,few,TRBV7-9,CAGASGRFYEQYF,TGTGCCGGGGCTAGCGGGAGATTCTACGAGCAGTACTTC
-,TRBJ2-5,13,few,TRBV20-1,CSARAVQEETQYF,TGCAGTGCTAGAGCGGTTCAGGAAGAGACCCAGTACTTC
-,TRBJ2-2,15,few,TRBV6-2/TRBV6-3,CASSPRFANTGELFF,TGTGCCAGCAGCCCCAGGTTCGCGAACACCGGGGAGCTGTTTTTT
-,TRBJ2-5,15,-,TRBV5-1,CASSLVSGGGETQYF,TGCGCCAGCAGCTTGGTGTCGGGGGGCGGAGAGACCCAGTACTTC